These 14 T cell receptor beta chains were all obtained from the same sample, sequenced in a study of CD8 T cells in ankylosing spondylitis. These receptors are not linked to any known antigen. TCRdb itself ran the 5' RACE reads through MiXCR, one entry per CDR3 protein. The sample holds around 440,000 distinct CDR3 sequences, 17% seen once. Study-level points and caveats: One TCR beta motif, made up of 7 or 8 highly homologous variants, appeared characteristic of ankylosing spondylitis blood.

Source material: blood, either unsorted or a sorted T cell fraction (not recorded which). The receptors originated from a male donor with ankylosing spondylitis.

In its sample, this clonotype was seen a few times. In DNA, the CDR3 is TGTGCCAGCAGCAGCGACAGGATTCAAGAGACCCAGTACTTC. Its protein product is CASSSDRIQETQYF. V is TRBV12-3 or TRBV12-4 and J is TRBJ2-5; possibly TRBD1 for D (6 bases). This CDR3 comprises 14 residues. V dropped 6 bases and J dropped 2 bases, with 13 bases sitting between them.

About this clonotype itself: A much larger clone is a single base away; this may be a read error. The V gene is TRBV9, the J gene TRBJ2-5, with D hard to call. This CDR3 is 11 amino acids long. Trimming removed 0 bases at V and 5 bases at J, with 2 bases between. Germline assignment: CDR1 SGDLS and CDR2 YYNGEE. CDR3: CASSVDETQYF. CDR3 DNA: TGTGCCAGCAGCGTAGATGAGACCCAGTACTTC. Full variable domain (rest looked up from reference TRBV9 and TRBJ2-5): DSGVTQTPKHLITATGQRVTLRCSPRSGDLSVYWYQQSLDQGLQFLIQYYNGEERAKGNILERFSAQQFPDLHSELNLSSLELGDSALYFCASSVDETQYFGPGTRLLVL.

This clonotype was detected a few times. J is TRBJ1-2 and V is TRBV19, with D hard to call. With 4 bases removed from V and 8 bases from J, the gap between germline ends came to 14 bases. The CDR3 is made up of 13 amino acids. Germline assignment: CDR1 LNHDA and CDR2 SQIVND (reference sequence). CDR3 in DNA: TGTGCCAGTAGTACCCGGGGTGGCCGAGGCTACACCTTC. Protein sequence: CASSTRGGRGYTF.

There are many counts of this clonotype. This chain joins TRBV10-2 and TRBJ2-2; 7 nucleotides agree with TRBD1. This CDR3 is built from 16 residues. The V segment lost 6 bases and the J segment 2 bases; nucleotides outside the gene matches: 9. Germline CDR1 WSHSY, CDR2 SAAADI. The CDR3 loop reads CASSGMTGFNTGELFF. The CDR3 nucleotides are TGCGCCAGCAGCGGAATGACAGGGTTCAACACCGGGGAGCTGTTTTTT.

The chain carries TRBV4-1 and TRBJ2-3; D uncertain. With 3 bases removed from V and 6 bases from J, the gap between germline ends came to 10 bases. The CDR3 extends over 13 amino acids. Per germline, CDR1 MGHRA and CDR2 YSYEKL. CDR3: CASSQLPPDTQYF. The CDR3 nucleotides are TGCGCCAGCAGCCAGCTCCCCCCCGATACGCAGTATTTT.

This clonotype was recorded a few times. The chain recombines TRBV12-3 or TRBV12-4 with TRBJ1-3; TRBD1 matches at 7 bases. The CDR3 runs 15 residues. The V segment lost 5 bases and the J segment 5 bases; nucleotides outside the gene matches: 9. CDR3 sequence (DNA): TGTGCCAGCAGTCCTACAGGGGCACGGAGAAACACCATATATTTT. It yields the protein CASSPTGARRNTIYF.

The CDR3 sequence: CSVMDRVGTDTQYF. CDR3 coding DNA: TGCAGTGTAATGGACAGGGTAGGCACAGATACGCAGTATTTT. This rearrangement joins TRBV20-1 to TRBJ2-3, with TRBD1 identical over 8 bases. With V trimmed by 7 bases and J by 1 base, 7 bases remained unmatched. The germline CDR1 and CDR2 sequences are DFQATT and SNEGSKA (reference sequence). The CDR3 sequence is 14 residues long.

This clonotype was seen many times. The chain recombines TRBV12-3 or TRBV12-4 with TRBJ1-1; TRBD1 aligns across 7 bases. V shed 4 bases, J shed 4 bases, and the junction held 3 bases outside the gene matches. The CDR3 is 13 amino acids. The CDR3, as DNA: TGTGCCAGCAGTTCAGGGGGGGTCACTGAAGCTTTCTTT. It translates to CASSSGGVTEAFF.

This clonotype was detected ten times or more. This chain links TRBV30 with TRBJ1-2; TRBD1 agrees at 8 bases. The J segment lost 8 bases and the V segment lost 2 bases, leaving 7 bases of the junction unmatched. The germline gives CDR1 GTSNPN, CDR2 SVGIG (reference sequence). The CDR3 contains 13 residues. The CDR3 nucleotides read TGTGCCTGGAGTTCCCAGGGGGCTAAGGGCTACACCTTC. Translation gives CAWSSQGAKGYTF.

The chain combines TRBV4-3 with TRBJ2-5; D remains unclear. CDR1 is LGHNA and CDR2 is YSLEER in the germline V gene. The ends were cut back, 0 bases at V and 7 bases at J, with 12 bases in the middle. This CDR3 is 14 amino acids long. CDR3 in amino acids: CASSQDVDLTTQYF. DNA of the CDR3: TGCGCCAGCAGCCAAGATGTCGATCTCACGACCCAGTACTTC.

This clonotype has just a few counts. V and J are TRBV6-2 or TRBV6-3 and TRBJ1-5, with a possible D match to TRBD1 (6 bases). Germline loops: CDR1 MNHEY, CDR2 SVGEGT. This CDR3 contains 16 residues. Trimming took 8 bases from V and 5 from J, leaving 22 bases between them. The chain's CDR3 is CASRDNKRGYDQPQHF. The CDR3 nucleotides read TGTGCCAGCCGGGACAACAAGAGGGGGTACGATCAGCCCCAGCATTTT.

The chain recombines TRBV28 with TRBJ2-1, with D possibly called TRBD1 or TRBD2 (6 bases each). CDR3 length: 13 amino acids. Trimming took off 4 bases at V and 8 bases at J, with 12 bases between the two ends. Germline CDR1 MDHEN, CDR2 SYDVKM. This CDR3 reads CASSYGGWDEQFF. CDR3 coding DNA: TGTGCCAGCAGTTACGGGGGCTGGGATGAGCAGTTCTTC. Full variable domain (missing parts from reference TRBV28 and TRBJ2-1): DVKVTQSSRYLVKRTGEKVFLECVQDMDHENMFWYRQDPGLGLRLIYFSYDVKMKEKGDIPEGYSVSREKKERFSLILESASTNQTSMYLCASSYGGWDEQFFGPGTRLTVL.

This clonotype was detected many times. The chain couples TRBV12-3 or TRBV12-4 to TRBJ1-1; 9 bases are a match to TRBD1. With V trimmed by 10 bases and J by 1 base, 4 bases remained unmatched. This CDR3 is 13 amino acids long. In DNA form, the CDR3 reads TGTGCCACCAGACAGGGGGGGAACACTGAAGCTTTCTTT. Its protein is CATRQGGNTEAFF.

This clonotype was counted between two and nine times. The chain couples TRBV7-9 to TRBJ2-3, with TRBD1 matching 10 bases. The germline CDR1 and CDR2 sequences are SEHNR and FQNEAQ (reference sequence). V lost 4 bases and J lost 6; bases outside the gene matches: 13. CDR3 length: 17 residues. The CDR3 region has the DNA TGTGCCAGCAGCTCTAACCGGGACAGGGGATTCAGCGATACGCAGTATTTT. Translation gives CASSSNRDRGFSDTQYF.